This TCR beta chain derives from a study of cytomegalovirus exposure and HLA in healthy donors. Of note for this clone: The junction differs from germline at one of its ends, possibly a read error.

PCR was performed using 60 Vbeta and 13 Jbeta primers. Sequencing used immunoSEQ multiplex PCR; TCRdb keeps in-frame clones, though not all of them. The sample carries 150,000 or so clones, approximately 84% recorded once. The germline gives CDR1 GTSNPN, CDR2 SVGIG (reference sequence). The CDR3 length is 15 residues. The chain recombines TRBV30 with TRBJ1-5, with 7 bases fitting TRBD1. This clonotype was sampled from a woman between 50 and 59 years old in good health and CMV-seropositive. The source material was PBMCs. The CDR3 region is CTWSRGQFSNQPQHF. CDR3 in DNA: TGTACCTGGAGTAGGGGGCAGTTTAGCAATCAGCCCCAGCATTTT.